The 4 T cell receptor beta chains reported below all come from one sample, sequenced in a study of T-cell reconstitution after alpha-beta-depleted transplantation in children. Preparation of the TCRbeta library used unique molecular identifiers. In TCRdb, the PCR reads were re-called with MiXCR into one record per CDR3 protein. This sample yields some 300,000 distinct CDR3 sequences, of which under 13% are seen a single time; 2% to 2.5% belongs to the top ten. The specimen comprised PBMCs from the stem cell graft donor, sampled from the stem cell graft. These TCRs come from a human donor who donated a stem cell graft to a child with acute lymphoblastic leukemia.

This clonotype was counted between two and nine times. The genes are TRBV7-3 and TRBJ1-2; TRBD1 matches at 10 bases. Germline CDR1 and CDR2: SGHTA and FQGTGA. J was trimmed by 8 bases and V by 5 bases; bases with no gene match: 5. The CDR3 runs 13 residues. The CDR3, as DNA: TGTGCCAGCAGCCCGACAGGGGGCCTGGGCTACACCTTC. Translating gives CASSPTGGLGYTF.

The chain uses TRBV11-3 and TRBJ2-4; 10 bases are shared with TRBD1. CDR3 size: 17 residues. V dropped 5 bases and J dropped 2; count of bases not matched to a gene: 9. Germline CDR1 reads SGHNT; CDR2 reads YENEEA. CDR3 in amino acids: CASSPLDRGMTKNIQYF. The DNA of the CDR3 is TGTGCCAGCAGCCCGCTGGACAGGGGGATGACCAAAAACATTCAGTACTTC.

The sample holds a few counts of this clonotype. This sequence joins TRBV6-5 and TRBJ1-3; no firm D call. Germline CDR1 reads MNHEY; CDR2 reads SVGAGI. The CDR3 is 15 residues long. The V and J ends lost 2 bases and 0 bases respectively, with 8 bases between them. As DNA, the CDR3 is TGTGCCAGCAGTTACCGATGGTCCTCTGGAAACACCATATATTTT. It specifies CASSYRWSSGNTIYF.

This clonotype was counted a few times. The CDR3 region has the DNA TGTGCCAGCAGCCTTGCCCGCGATGGGGGCTCTGGAAACACCATATATTTT. This translates into CASSLARDGGSGNTIYF. The rearrangement links TRBV28 to TRBJ1-3; maybe TRBD1 (5 bases). The length of the CDR3 is 17 residues. Germline V gene data show CDR1 as MDHEN and CDR2 as SYDVKM. V was trimmed by 6 bases and J by 0 bases, leaving 18 bases between them.